This TCR beta chain emerged from a study of T cells after yellow fever vaccination. In making TCR cDNA, 5'RACE template switching added a universal primer site and UMIs to it. TCRdb passed the 5' RACE reads through MiXCR, listing each CDR3 protein once. The data hold just under 600,000 distinct CDR3 sequences, with 13% observed a single time. Germline values: CDR1 SSHAT, CDR2 FNYEAQ (reference sequence). This CDR3 is 15 amino acids long. Study results and caveats: Some clonotypes, a small share, were shared between CD4 and CD8 compartments. A large majority of primary-vaccination clones showed up again after the booster (about 97% CD4, about 90% CD8). The bulk population could contribute abundant contaminating clonotypes to FACS-sorted repertoires.

This clonotype turned up a few times. As yet, its antigen is unknown. A junction boundary mismatches the germline segment, possibly from a read error. The sequence came from a man younger than 45 who received the YFV17D yellow fever vaccine. The sequencing here drew on PBMCs, taken on the day of the yellow fever booster vaccination. The J gene is TRBJ2-3, the V gene TRBV7-7; maybe TRBD2 (5 bases). The CDR3 is CASSLAPGSTDTQYF. CDR3 in DNA: TGTGCTAGCAGCTTAGCCCCGGGAAGCACAGATACGCAGTATTTT.